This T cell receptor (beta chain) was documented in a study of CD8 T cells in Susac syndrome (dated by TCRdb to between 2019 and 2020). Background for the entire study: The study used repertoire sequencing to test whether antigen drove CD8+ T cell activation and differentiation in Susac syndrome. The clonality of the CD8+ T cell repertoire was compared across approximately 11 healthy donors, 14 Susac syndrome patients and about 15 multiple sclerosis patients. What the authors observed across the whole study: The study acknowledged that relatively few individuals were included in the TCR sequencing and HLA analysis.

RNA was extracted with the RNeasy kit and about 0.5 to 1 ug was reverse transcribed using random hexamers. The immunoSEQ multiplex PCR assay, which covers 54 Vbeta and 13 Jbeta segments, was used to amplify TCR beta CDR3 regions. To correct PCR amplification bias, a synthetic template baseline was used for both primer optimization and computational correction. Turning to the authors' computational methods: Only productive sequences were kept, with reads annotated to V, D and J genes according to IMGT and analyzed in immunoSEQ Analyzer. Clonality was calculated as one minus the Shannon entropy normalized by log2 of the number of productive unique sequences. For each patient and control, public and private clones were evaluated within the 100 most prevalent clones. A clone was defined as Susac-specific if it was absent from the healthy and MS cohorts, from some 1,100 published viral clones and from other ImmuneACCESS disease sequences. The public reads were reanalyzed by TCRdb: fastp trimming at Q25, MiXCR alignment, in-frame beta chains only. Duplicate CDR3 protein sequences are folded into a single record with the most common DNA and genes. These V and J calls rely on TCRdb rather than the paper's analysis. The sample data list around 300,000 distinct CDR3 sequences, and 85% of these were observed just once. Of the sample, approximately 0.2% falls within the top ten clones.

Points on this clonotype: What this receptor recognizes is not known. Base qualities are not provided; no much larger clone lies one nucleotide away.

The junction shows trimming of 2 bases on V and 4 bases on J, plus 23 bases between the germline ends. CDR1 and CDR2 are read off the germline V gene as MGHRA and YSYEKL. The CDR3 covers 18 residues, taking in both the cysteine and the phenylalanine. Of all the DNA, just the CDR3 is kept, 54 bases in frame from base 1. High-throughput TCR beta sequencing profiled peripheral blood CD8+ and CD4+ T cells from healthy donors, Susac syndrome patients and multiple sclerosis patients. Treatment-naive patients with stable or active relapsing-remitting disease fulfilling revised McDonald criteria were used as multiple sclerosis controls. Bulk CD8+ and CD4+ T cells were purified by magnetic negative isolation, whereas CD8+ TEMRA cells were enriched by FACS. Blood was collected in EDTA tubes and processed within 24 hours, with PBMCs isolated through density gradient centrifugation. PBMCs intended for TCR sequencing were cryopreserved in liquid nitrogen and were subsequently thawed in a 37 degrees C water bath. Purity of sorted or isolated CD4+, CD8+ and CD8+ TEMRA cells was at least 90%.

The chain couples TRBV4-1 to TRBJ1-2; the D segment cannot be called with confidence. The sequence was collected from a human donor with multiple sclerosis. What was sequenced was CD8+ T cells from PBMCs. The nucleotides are TGCGCCAGCAGCCAACCGCGATTGAAGATGGGGAACCGCTATGGCTACACCTTC. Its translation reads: CASSQPRLKMGNRYGYTF.